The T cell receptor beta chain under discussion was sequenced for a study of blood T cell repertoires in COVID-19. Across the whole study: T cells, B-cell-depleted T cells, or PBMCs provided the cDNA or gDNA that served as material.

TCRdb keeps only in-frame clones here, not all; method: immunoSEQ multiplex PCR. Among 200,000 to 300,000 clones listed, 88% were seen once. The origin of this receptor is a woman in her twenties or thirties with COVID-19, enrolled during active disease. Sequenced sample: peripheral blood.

The DNA for the CDR3 is TGTGCCAGCAGCCTAGGAGGCGGGGGGTTTGGGGAGCTGTTTTTT. Its translation is CASSLGGGGFGELFF. The chain employs TRBV27 and TRBJ2-2; 8 nucleotides align to TRBD2. The CDR3 sequence is 15 residues long. In germline, CDR1 is MNHEY, CDR2 SMNVEV (reference sequence). The J segment lost 8 bases and the V segment lost 6 bases, leaving 11 bases of the junction unmatched.